A selection of T cell receptor beta chains follows, all from one sample in a study of blood T cell repertoires in COVID-19. Profiled with immunoSEQ multiplex PCR; TCRdb holds only in-frame clones, not every one. The sample yields 55,000 to 65,000 clones, roughly 86% seen once. The sequenced sample was peripheral blood. The receptors here all came from a man between 60 and 75 years old with active or convalescent COVID-19. Both conserved end residues are trimmed from each CDR3. Fields, in order: clone size, V gene, J gene, CDR3 protein. Expanded clones get a size class; other rows say once, few or many, or leave the size out.

size: NA
V: TRBV5-6
J: TRBJ2-7
CDR3: ASSVTGQAYEQY

size: NA
V: TRBV7-2
J: TRBJ1-1
CDR3: ASSLLGQGNTEAF

size: NA
V: TRBV4-1
J: TRBJ2-7
CDR3: ASSQDRTGAYEQY

size: few
V: TRBV6-1
J: TRBJ1-4
CDR3: ASSESATNEKLF

size: NA
V: TRBV5-6
J: TRBJ1-1
CDR3: ASSGRGWGTEAF

size: NA
V: TRBV7-3
J: TRBJ2-3
CDR3: ASSLRGGGTDTQY

size: NA
V: TRBV29-1
J: TRBJ1-1
CDR3: SVRQGLDTEAF

size: NA
V: TRBV29-1
J: TRBJ2-1
CDR3: SVDELAGVDEQF

size: NA
V: TRBV18
J: TRBJ2-4
CDR3: ASHRDSKNIQY

size: NA
V: TRBV19
J: TRBJ1-2
CDR3: ASSVGTKGYT

size: NA
V: TRBV29-1
J: TRBJ2-2
CDR3: SVGEGSNTGELF

size: NA
V: TRBV5-1
J: TRBJ2-2
CDR3: ASSLEVGGSRELF

size: NA
V: TRBV2
J: TRBJ2-3
CDR3: ASSEARTSGRTDTQY

size: NA
V: TRBV7-2
J: TRBJ1-2
CDR3: ASSLGRGGIQGGGYT

size: NA
V: TRBV3-1/TRBV3-2
J: TRBJ2-6
CDR3: ASSQPRASGANVLT

size: NA
V: TRBV9
J: TRBJ1-6
CDR3: ASSVGSRGNSPLH

size: NA
V: TRBV6-5
J: TRBJ2-7
CDR3: ASSYGQVSSYEQY